Presented here are 3 T cell receptor beta chains from one specimen sequenced in a study of shared clonotypes between healthy human individuals. TCRdb keeps only in-frame clones here, not all; method: immunoSEQ multiplex PCR. The profile shows millions of clones, over 85% of them singletons. The sample taken for sequencing was naive CD4+ T cells from PBMCs. Subset in this sample: CD45RA+ positively selected. These TCRs come from a man between 18 and 35 years old in good health. Some clones in this sample may be carry-over from other donors' samples.

The V call is TRBV28, the J call TRBJ2-2; 12 nucleotides line up with TRBD1. The CDR3 consists of 15 residues. Per germline, CDR1 MDHEN and CDR2 SYDVKM. V lost 6 bases and J lost 7; bases outside the gene matches: 6. The CDR3 bases are TGTGCCAGCAGCCCCCGGGACAGGGGGCACGGGGAGCTGTTTTTT. This gives the protein CASSPRDRGHGELFF.

Only a few counts were recorded for this clone. The chain employs TRBV10-3 and TRBJ2-7; D not resolved. V lost 7 bases, J lost 2 bases, and 12 bases lay in between. CDR3 length: 13 residues. Germline V gene data show CDR1 as ENHRY and CDR2 as SYGVKD. The CDR3: CAINRDLTYEQYF. The CDR3 DNA sequence: TGTGCCATCAACCGAGACCTTACCTACGAGCAGTACTTC.

The CDR3 is CATRVGPTYGYTF. CDR3 bases: TGTGCCACCCGGGTGGGGCCAACCTATGGCTACACCTTC. The rearrangement links TRBV10-3 to TRBJ1-2, with D perhaps matching TRBD1 (5 bases). CDR1 and CDR2 (germline): ENHRY, SYGVKD. The CDR3 has 13 amino acids. V was shortened by 10 bases and J by 4 bases, with 16 bases between the two germline ends.